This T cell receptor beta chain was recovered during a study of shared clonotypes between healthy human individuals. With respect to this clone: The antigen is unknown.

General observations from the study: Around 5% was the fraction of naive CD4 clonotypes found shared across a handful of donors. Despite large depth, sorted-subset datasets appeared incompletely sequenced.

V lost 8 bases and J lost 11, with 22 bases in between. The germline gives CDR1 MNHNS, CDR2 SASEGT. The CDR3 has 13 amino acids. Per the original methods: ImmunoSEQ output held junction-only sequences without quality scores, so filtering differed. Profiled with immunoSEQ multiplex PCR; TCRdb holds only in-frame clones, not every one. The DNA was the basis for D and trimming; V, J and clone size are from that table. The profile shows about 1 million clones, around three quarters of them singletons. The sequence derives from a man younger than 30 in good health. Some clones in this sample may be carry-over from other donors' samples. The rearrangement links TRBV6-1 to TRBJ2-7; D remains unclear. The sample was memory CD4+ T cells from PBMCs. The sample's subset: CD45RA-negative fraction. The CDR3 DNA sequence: TGTGCCAGCTGCGACGGTCCGACACGACCCAAGTACTTC. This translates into CASCDGPTRPKYF.